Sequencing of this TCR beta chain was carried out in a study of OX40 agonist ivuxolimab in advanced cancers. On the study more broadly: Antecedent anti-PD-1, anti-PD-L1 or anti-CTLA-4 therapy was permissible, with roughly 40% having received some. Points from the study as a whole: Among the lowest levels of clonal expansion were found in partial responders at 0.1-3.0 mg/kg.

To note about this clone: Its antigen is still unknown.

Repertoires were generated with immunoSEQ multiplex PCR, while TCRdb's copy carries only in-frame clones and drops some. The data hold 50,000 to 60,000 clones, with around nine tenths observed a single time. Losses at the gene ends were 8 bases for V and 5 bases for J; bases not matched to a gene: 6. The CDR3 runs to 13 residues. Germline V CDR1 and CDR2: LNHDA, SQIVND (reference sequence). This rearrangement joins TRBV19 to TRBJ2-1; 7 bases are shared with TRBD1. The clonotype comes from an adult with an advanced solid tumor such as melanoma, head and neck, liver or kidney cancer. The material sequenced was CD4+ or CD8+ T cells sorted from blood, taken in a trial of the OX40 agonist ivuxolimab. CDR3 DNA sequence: TGTGCCAGTTCCCGGACAGGAAACAATGAGCAGTTCTTC. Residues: CASSRTGNNEQFF.